This TCR beta chain was observed in a study of blood T cell repertoires in COVID-19. Germline V gene data show CDR1 as LGHNA and CDR2 as YNFKEQ. This CDR3 spans 14 amino acids. With 0 bases removed from V and 2 bases from J, the gap between germline ends came to 7 bases. TCRdb's copy holds only in-frame clones and misses some; the assay was immunoSEQ multiplex PCR. The data show 300,000 to 400,000 clones, 80% to 90% seen once. The specimen sequenced was peripheral blood. This receptor was obtained from a man aged 50-60 years with active or convalescent COVID-19. V usage is TRBV4-2 and J usage is TRBJ1-2; no definite D call. The CDR3 is CASSQDGGNYGYTF. CDR3 in DNA: TGTGCCAGCAGCCAAGATGGCGGGAACTATGGCTACACCTTC.